The 2 T cell receptor beta chains below come from one sample, sequenced in a study of blood T cell repertoires in COVID-19. Profiled with immunoSEQ multiplex PCR; TCRdb holds only in-frame clones, not every one. Of 150,000 to 190,000 clones listed, about 88% are singletons. The sequenced sample was peripheral blood. The receptors were sampled from a woman in her sixties with COVID-19, enrolled during active disease.

V is TRBV4-1 and J is TRBJ1-1; unclear D gene. The length of the CDR3 is 14 residues. V lost 1 base to trimming and J lost 6 bases, with 12 bases between them. In germline, CDR1 is MGHRA, CDR2 YSYEKL. CDR3 protein: CASSQVRGWAEAFF. The CDR3, as DNA: TGCGCCAGCAGCCAAGTGCGAGGCTGGGCTGAAGCTTTCTTT.

This rearrangement joins TRBV10-3 to TRBJ1-6, with 8 bases lining up with TRBD1. There are 14 residues in the CDR3. The ends lost 9 bases at V and 7 bases at J; junction bases unmatched: 8. CDR1 ENHRY and CDR2 SYGVKD come from the germline V gene. CDR3 nucleotide sequence: TGTGCCATTAGCCCAGGGGGCCGGAATTCACCCCTCCACTTT. Encoded protein: CAISPGGRNSPLHF.